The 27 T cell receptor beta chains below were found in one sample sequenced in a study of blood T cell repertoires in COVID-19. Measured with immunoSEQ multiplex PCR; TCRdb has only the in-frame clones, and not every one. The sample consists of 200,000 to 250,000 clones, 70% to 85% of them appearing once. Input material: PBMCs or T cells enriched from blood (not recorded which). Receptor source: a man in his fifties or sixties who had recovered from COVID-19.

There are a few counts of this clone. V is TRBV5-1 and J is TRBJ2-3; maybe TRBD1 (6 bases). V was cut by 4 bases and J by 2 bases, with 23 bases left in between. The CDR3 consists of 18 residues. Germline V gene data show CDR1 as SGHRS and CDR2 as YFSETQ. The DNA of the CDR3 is TGCGCCAGCAGCCCGAGGACAGCCTGGCTTAGTTACACAGATACGCAGTATTTT. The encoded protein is CASSPRTAWLSYTDTQYF.

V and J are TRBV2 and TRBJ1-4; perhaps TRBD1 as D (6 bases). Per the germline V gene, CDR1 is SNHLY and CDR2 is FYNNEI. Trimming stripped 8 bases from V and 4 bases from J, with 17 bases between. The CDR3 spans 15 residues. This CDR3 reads CASDNRGGVNEKLFF. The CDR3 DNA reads TGTGCCAGCGATAACAGAGGGGGGGTTAATGAAAAACTGTTTTTT. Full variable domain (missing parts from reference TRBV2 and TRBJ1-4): EPEVTQTPSHQVTQMGQEVILRCVPISNHLYFYWYRQILGQKVEFLVSFYNNEISEKSEIFDDQFSVERPDGSNFTLKIRSTKLEDSAMYFCASDNRGGVNEKLFFGSGTQLSVL.

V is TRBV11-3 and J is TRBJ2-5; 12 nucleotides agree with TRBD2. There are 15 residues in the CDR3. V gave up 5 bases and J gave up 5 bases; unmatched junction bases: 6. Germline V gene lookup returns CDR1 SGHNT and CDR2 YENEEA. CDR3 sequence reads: CASSQGLAGQETQYF. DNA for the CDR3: TGTGCCAGCAGCCAAGGACTAGCGGGGCAGGAGACCCAGTACTTC.

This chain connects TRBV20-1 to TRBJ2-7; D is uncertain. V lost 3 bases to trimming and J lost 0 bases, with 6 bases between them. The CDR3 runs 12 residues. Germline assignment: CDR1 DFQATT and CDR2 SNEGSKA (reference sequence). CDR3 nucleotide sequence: TGCAGTGCTAGTGACCACTCCTACGAGCAGTACTTC. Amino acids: CSASDHSYEQYF.

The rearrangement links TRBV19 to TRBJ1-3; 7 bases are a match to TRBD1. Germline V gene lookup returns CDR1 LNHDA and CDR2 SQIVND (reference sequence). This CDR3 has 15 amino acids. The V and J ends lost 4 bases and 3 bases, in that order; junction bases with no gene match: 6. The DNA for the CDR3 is TGTGCCAGTAGTACCCCGACAGGGAGTGGAAACACCATATATTTT. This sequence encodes CASSTPTGSGNTIYF.

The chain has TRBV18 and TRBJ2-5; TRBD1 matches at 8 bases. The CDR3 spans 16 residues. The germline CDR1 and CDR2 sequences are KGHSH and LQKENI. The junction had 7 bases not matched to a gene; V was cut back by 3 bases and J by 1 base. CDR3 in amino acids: CASSPPAGTGQETQYF. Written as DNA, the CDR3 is TGTGCCAGCTCACCTCCCGCTGGGACAGGCCAAGAGACCCAGTACTTC.

The CDR3 coding sequence is TGTGCCAGCAGCTTGTTACAGGGAGTTAACTATGGCTACACCTTC. Amino acids: CASSLLQGVNYGYTF. V usage is TRBV5-6 and J usage is TRBJ1-2; a possible D gene is TRBD1 (6 bases). V was cut by 1 base and J by 1 base, with 11 bases left in between. Germline V gives CDR1 SGHDT, CDR2 YYEEEE. There are 15 residues in the CDR3.

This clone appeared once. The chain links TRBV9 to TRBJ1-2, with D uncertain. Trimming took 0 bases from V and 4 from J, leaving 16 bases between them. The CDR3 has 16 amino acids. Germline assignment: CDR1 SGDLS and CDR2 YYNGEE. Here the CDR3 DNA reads TGTGCCAGCAGCGTAGAGGGAGTCGGGGTGGCCTATGGCTACACCTTC. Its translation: CASSVEGVGVAYGYTF.

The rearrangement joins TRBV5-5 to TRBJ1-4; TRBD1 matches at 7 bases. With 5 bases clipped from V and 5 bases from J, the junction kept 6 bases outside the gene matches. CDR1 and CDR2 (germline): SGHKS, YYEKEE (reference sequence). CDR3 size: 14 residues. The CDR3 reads CASRPGQINEKLFF. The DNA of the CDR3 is TGTGCCAGCAGACCGGGACAGATAAATGAAAAACTGTTTTTT.

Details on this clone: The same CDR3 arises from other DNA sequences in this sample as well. This CDR3 is CASSYSWGDQETQYF. CDR3 sequence (DNA): TGTGCCAGCAGTTACTCCTGGGGAGATCAAGAGACCCAGTACTTC. The chain is built from TRBV6-2 or TRBV6-3 and TRBJ2-5; possibly TRBD2 for D (5 bases). The V gene's germline CDR1 is MNHEY and CDR2 SVGEGT. This CDR3 contains 15 residues. V lost 0 bases to trimming and J lost 2 bases, with 10 bases between them.

The CDR3 region is CASSQSRDQGQFF. The CDR3 coding sequence is TGTGCCAGCAGCCAATCGCGCGACCAGGGGCAGTTCTTC. The chain recombines TRBV3-1 (or the pseudogene TRBV3-2) with TRBJ2-1; maybe TRBD1 (5 bases). This CDR3 has 13 residues. V was trimmed by 2 bases and J by 12 bases, leaving 14 bases between them. The V gene's germline CDR1 is LGHDT and CDR2 YNNKEL (reference sequence).

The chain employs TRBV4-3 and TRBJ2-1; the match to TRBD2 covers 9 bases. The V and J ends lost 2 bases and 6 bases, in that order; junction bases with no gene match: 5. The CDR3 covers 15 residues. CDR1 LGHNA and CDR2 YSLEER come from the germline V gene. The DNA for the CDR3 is TGCGCCAGCAGCCAACAGCGGGGGGTCCCCAATGAGCAGTTCTTC. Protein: CASSQQRGVPNEQFF.

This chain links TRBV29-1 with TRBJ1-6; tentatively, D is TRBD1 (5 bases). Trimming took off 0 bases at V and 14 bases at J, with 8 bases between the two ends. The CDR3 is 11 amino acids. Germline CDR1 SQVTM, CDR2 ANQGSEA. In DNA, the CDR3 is TGCAGCGTTGAAGAGGGAGGGGCCCTCCACTTT. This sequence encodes CSVEEGGALHF.

The CDR3 protein is CASSGTRFNEQFF. CDR3 in DNA: TGTGCCAGTAGTGGGACTAGGTTCAATGAGCAGTTCTTC. V gene TRBV19 combines with J gene TRBJ2-1; TRBD2 matches at 8 bases. Germline V gene data show CDR1 as LNHDA and CDR2 as SQIVND (reference sequence). The CDR3 is made up of 13 amino acids. J lost 6 bases, V lost 5 bases, and 3 bases had no gene match.

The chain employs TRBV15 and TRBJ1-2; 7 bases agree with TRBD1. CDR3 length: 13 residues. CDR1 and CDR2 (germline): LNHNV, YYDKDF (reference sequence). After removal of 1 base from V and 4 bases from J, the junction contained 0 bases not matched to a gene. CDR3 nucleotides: TGTGCCACCAGCAGAGGGGACAGCTATGGCTACACCTTC. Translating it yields CATSRGDSYGYTF. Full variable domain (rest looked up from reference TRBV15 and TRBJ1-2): DAMVIQNPRYQVTQFGKPVTLSCSQTLNHNVMYWYQQKSSQAPKLLFHYYDKDFNNEADTPDNFQSRRPNTSFCFLDIRSPGLGDTAMYLCATSRGDSYGYTFGSGTRLTVV.

The CDR3 spells CASSLDGLRHGGQFF. CDR3 DNA: TGTGCCAGCAGCTTAGACGGACTACGCCATGGGGGGCAGTTCTTC. V and J are TRBV11-2 and TRBJ2-1; a weak D match, TRBD2 (6 bases). Germline CDR1 and CDR2: SGHAT and FQNNGV. This CDR3 is built from 15 residues. Trimming cost V 0 bases and J 12 bases, with 18 bases left between them.

The CDR3 spells CASSPGTGGPYGYTF. The CDR3 nucleotides are TGTGCCAGCAGTCCAGGGACAGGAGGACCATATGGCTACACCTTC. The chain uses TRBV27 and TRBJ1-2; 8 bases match TRBD1. Germline lookup yields CDR1 MNHEY and CDR2 SMNVEV (reference sequence). The trim removed 5 bases at V and 5 bases at J, leaving 10 bases unmatched. The CDR3 length is 15 residues.

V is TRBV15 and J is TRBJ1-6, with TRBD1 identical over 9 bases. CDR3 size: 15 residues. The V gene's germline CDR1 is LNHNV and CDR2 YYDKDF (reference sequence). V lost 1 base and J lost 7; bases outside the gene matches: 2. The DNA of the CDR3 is TGTGCCACCAGCAGAGCGGGACAGGGAAATTCACCCCTCCACTTT. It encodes CATSRAGQGNSPLHF.

CDR3: CAWSIQGDAQPQHF. Here the CDR3 DNA reads TGTGCCTGGAGTATACAGGGGGACGCTCAGCCCCAGCATTTT. This chain joins TRBV30 and TRBJ1-5; 8 positions match TRBD1. CDR3 size: 14 residues. The germline CDR1 and CDR2 sequences are GTSNPN and SVGIG (reference sequence). V shed 2 bases and J 6 bases; nucleotides not matched to a gene: 6.

The CDR3 region is CASSQSTGRNEQYF. The CDR3 nucleotides read TGTGCCAGCAGCCAATCGACAGGGAGAAACGAGCAGTACTTC. The J gene is TRBJ2-7, the V gene TRBV3-1 (or the pseudogene TRBV3-2); 7 bases match TRBD1. This CDR3 region has 14 residues. V trimming: 2 bases; J trimming: 5 bases; junction bases outside the gene matches: 6. Germline-derived CDR1 and CDR2 are LGHDT and YNNKEL (reference sequence).

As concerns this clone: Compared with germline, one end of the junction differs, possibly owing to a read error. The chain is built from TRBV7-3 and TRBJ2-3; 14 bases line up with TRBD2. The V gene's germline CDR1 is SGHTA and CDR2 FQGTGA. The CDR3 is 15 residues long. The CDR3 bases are TGTGCCAGCAGCTTCAATACCAGGACTAGCGGGGGGCTGGTTTTT. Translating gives CASSFNTRTSGGLVF.

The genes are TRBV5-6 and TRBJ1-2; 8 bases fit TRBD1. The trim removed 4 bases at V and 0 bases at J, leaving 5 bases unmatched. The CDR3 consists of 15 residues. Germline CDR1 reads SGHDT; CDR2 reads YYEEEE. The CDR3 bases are TGTGCCAGCAGCCGACAGGGGAGGGCTAACTATGGCTACACCTTC. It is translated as CASSRQGRANYGYTF. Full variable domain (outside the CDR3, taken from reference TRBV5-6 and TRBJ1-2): DAGVTQSPTHLIKTRGQQVTLRCSPKSGHDTVSWYQQALGQGPQFIFQYYEEEERQRGNFPDRFSGHQFPNYSSELNVNALLLGDSALYLCASSRQGRANYGYTFGSGTRLTVV.

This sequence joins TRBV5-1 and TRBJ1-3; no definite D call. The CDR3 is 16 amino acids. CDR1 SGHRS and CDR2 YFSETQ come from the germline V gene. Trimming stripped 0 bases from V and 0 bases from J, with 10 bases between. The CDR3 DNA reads TGCGCCAGCAGCTTGGCTATGGGAGACTCTGGAAACACCATATATTTT. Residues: CASSLAMGDSGNTIYF. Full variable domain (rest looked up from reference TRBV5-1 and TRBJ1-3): KAGVTQTPRYLIKTRGQQVTLSCSPISGHRSVSWYQQTPGQGLQFLFEYFSETQRNKGNFPGRFSGRQFSNSRSEMNVSTLELGDSALYLCASSLAMGDSGNTIYFGEGSWLTVV.

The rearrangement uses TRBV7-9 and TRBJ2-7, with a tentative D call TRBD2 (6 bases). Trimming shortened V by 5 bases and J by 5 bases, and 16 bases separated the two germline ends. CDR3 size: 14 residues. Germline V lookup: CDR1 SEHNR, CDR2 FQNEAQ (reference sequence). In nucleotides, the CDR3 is TGTGCCAGCAGCCCCGAGCGGGTTGGGAACGAGCAGTACTTC. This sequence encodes CASSPERVGNEQYF.

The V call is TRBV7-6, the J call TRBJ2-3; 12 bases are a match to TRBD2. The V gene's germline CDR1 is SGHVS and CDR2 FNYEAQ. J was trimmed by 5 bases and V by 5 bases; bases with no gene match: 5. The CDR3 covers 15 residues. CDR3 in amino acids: CASSSGLAGRDTQYF. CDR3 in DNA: TGTGCCAGCAGCAGCGGACTAGCGGGGAGAGATACGCAGTATTTT.

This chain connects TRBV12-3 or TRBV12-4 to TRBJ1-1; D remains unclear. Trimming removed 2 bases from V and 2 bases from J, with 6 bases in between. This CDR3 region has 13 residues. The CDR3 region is CASSLFQNTEAFF. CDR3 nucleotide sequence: TGTGCCAGCAGTTTATTTCAAAACACTGAAGCTTTCTTT.

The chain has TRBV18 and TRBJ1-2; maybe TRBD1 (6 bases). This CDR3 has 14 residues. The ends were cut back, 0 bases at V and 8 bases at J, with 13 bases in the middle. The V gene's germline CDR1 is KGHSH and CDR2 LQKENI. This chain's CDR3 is CASSPPEGGWGYTF. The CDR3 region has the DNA TGTGCCAGCTCACCACCGGAAGGGGGTTGGGGCTACACCTTC.